This TCR beta chain emerged from a study of T cell repertoires in cytomegalovirus infection. Study results and limitations: The ex vivo response was dominated by HLA-C-restricted CMV-specific TCR beta clonotypes. Identification of carriers of CMV plus the relevant HLA was achieved through cumulative public TCR beta family frequency.

This clonotype was observed many times. Its antigen is unknown. TCRdb redid the calling of the reads with MiXCR, one entry per CDR3 protein. The sample holds around 450,000 distinct CDR3 sequences; 30% to 40% are singletons and the top ten take roughly 13%. The CDR3 has 16 amino acids. The J segment lost 0 bases and the V segment lost 5 bases, leaving 7 bases of the junction unmatched. Germline V gene lookup returns CDR1 SGHAT and CDR2 FQNNGV. Sequencing was done on a sample of PBMCs. This clonotype was obtained from a human donor in good health (CMV status not recorded). Some clones in this sample may be carry-over from other donors' samples. V and J are TRBV11-2 and TRBJ2-4, with 7 bases identical to TRBD2. The CDR3 loop is CASSPLTSRAKNIQYF. The CDR3 nucleotides are TGTGCCAGCAGCCCCCTGACTAGCAGAGCCAAAAACATTCAGTACTTC.